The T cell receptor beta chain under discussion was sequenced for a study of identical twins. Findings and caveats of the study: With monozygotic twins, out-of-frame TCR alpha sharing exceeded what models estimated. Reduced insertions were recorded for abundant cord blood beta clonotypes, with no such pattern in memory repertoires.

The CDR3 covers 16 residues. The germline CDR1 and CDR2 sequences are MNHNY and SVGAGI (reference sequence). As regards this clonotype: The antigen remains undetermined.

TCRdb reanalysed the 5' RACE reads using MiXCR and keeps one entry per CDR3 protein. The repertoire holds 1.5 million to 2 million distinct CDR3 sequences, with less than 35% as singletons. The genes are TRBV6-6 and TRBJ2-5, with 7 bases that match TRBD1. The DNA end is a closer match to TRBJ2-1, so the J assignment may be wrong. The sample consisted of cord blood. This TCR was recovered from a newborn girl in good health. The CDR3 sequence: CASSYEVDRLQETQFF. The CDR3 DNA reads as TGTGCCAGCAGTTACGAGGTGGACAGGCTCCAAGAGACCCAGTTCTTC.